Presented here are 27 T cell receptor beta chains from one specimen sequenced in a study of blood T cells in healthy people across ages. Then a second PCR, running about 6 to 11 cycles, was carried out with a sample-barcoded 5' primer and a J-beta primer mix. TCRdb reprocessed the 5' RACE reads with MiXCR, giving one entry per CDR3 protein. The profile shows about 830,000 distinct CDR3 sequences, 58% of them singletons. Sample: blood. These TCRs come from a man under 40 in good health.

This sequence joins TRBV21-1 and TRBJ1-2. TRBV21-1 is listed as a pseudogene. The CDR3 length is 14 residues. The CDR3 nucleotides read TGTGCCAGCCGCCAGCACCGAGCTAACTATGGCTACACCTTC. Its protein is CASRQHRANYGYTF.

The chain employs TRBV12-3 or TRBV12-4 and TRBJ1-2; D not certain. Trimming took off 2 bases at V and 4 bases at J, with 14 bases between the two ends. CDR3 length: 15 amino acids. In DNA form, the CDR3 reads TGTGCCAGCAGTTTATCAACAGTGGGTCTCTATGGCTACACCTTC. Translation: CASSLSTVGLYGYTF.

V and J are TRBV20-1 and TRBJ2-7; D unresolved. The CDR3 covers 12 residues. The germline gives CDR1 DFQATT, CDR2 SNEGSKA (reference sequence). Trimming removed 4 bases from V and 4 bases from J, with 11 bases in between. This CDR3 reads CSATSGAYEQYF. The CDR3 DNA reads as TGCAGTGCTACTAGTGGCGCTTACGAGCAGTACTTC.

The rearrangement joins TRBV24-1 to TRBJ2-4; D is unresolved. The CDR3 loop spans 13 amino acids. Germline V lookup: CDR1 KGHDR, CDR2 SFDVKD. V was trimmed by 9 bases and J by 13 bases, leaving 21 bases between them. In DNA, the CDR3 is TGTGCCACCTCCGTAGAAGGCCTTTCCCGGCAGTACTTC. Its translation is CATSVEGLSRQYF.

CDR3 nucleotides: TGTGCCAGCAGTGGGAAGGGGGCAGGATTGGTGACTGAAGCTTTCTTT. Translating it yields CASSGKGAGLVTEAFF. This rearrangement joins TRBV2 to TRBJ1-1, with 7 bases lining up with TRBD1. Germline loops: CDR1 SNHLY, CDR2 FYNNEI. After removal of 4 bases from V and 5 bases from J, the junction contained 13 bases not matched to a gene. The CDR3 spans 16 residues.

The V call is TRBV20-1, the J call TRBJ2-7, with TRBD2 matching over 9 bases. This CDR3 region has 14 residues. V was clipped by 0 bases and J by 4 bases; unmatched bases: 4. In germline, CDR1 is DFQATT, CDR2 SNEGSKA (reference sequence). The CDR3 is CSARDSGSFYEQYF. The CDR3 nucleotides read TGCAGTGCTAGAGATAGCGGGAGCTTTTACGAGCAGTACTTC.

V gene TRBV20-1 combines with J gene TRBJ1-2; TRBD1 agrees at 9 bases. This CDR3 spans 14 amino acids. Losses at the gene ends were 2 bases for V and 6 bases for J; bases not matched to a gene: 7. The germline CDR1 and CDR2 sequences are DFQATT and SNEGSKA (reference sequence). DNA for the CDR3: TGCAGTGCTAGAAGGGGACAGGGTGTGGATGGCTACACCTTC. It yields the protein CSARRGQGVDGYTF.

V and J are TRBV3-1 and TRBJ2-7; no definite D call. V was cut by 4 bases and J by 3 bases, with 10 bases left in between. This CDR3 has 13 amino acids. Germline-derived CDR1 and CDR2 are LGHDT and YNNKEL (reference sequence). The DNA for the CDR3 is TGTGCCAGCAGCCCCCGACCCTTCTACGAGCAGTACTTC. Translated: CASSPRPFYEQYF.

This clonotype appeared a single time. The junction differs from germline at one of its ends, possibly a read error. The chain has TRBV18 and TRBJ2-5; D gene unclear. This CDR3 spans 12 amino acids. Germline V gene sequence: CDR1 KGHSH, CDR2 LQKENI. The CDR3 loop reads CASSPLQETQNF. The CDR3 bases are TGTGCCAGCTCACCGTTACAAGAGACCCAGAACTTC.

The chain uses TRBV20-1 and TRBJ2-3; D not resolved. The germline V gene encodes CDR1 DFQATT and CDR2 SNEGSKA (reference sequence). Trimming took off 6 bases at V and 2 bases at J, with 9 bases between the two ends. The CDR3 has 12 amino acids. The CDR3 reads CSATLFTDTQYF. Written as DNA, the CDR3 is TGCAGTGCCACTCTTTTCACAGATACGCAGTATTTT.

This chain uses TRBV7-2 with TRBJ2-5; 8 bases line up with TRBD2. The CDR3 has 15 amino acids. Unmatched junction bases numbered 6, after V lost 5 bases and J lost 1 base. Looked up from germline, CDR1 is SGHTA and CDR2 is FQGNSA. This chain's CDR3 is CASSPGGLGQETQYF. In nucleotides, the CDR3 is TGTGCCAGCAGCCCGGGGGGGCTGGGCCAAGAGACCCAGTACTTC.

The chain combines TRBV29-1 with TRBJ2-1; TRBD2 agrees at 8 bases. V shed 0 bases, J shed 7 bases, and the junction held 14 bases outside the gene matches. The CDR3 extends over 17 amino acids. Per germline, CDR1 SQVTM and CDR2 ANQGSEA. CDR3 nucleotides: TGCAGCGTTGAAGATCGGGGGACCAGCGGGAGAAAGAATGAGCAGTTCTTC. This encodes CSVEDRGTSGRKNEQFF.

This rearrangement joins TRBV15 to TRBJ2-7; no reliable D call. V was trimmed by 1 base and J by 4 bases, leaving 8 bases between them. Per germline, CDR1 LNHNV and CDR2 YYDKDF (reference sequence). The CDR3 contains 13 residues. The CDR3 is CATSRGTDYEQYF. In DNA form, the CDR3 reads TGTGCCACCAGCAGAGGAACAGATTACGAGCAGTACTTC.

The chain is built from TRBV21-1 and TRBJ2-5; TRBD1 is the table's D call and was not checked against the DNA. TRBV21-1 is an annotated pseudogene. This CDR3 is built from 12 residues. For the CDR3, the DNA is TGTGCCAGCAGCGGGGCCGAGGAGACCCAGTACTTC. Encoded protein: CASSGAEETQYF.

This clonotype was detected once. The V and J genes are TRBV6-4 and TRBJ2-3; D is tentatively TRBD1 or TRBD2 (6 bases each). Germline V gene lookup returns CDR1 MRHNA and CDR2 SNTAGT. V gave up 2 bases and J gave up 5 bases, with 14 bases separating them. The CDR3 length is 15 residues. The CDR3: CASSDTGGIGDTQYF. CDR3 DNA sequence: TGTGCCAGCAGTGACACCGGGGGCATCGGAGATACGCAGTATTTT.

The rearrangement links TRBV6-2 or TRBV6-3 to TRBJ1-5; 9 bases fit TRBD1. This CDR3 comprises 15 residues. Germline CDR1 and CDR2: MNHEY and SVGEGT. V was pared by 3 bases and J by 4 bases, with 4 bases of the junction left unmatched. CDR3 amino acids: CASSYRGQGNQPQHF. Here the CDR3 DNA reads TGTGCCAGCAGTTATCGGGGACAGGGTAATCAGCCCCAGCATTTT.

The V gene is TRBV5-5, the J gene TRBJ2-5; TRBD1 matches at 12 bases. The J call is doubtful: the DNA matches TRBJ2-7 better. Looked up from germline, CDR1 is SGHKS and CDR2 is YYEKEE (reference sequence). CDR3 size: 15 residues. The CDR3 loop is CASSRDRDRGREQYF. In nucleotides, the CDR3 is TGTGCCAGCAGCCGGGACCGGGACAGGGGGCGCGAGCAGTACTTC.

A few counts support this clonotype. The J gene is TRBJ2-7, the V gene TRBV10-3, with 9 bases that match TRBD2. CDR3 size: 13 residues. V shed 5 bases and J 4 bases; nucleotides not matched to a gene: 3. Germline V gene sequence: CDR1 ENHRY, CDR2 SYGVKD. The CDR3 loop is CAISRLAGYEQYF. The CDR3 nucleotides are TGTGCCATCAGTAGGCTAGCGGGATACGAGCAGTACTTC.

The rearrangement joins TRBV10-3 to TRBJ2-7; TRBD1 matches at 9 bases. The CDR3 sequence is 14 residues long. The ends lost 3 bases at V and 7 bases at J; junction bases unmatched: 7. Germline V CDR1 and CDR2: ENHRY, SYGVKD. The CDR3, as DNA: TGTGCCATCAGTGATTCTGGACAGGGGAGGGAGCAGTACTTC. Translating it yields CAISDSGQGREQYF.

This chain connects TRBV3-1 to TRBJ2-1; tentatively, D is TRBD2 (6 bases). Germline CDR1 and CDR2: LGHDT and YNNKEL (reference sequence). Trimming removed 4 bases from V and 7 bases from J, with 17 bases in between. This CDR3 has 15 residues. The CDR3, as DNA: TGTGCCAGCAGCCGATCCTTCGGGAGTGTTAATGAGCAGTTCTTC. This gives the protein CASSRSFGSVNEQFF.

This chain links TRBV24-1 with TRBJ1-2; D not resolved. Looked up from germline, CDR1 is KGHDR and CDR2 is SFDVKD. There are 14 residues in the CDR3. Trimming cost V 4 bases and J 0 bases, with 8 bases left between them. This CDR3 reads CATSDPGSNYGYTF. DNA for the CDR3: TGTGCCACCAGTGACCCCGGGTCTAACTATGGCTACACCTTC.

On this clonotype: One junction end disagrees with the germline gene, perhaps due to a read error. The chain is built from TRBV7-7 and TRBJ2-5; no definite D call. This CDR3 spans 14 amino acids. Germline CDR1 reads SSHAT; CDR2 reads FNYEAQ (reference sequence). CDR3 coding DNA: TGTGCTAGCAGCTTACGGGTTGGTGAGGAGACCCAGTACTTC. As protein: CASSLRVGEETQYF.

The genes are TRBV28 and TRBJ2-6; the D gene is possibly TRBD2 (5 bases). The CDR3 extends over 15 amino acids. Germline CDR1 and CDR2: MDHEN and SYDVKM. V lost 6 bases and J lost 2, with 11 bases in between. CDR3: CASRSAGTGANVLTF. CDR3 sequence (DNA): TGTGCCAGCAGAAGTGCCGGGACTGGGGCCAACGTCCTGACTTTC.

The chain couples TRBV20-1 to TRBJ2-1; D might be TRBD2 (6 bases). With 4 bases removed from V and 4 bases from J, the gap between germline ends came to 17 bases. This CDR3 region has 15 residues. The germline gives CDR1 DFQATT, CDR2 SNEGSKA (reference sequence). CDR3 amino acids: CSAIPGTRLYNEQFF. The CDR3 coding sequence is TGCAGTGCTATCCCCGGGACTCGACTGTACAATGAGCAGTTCTTC.

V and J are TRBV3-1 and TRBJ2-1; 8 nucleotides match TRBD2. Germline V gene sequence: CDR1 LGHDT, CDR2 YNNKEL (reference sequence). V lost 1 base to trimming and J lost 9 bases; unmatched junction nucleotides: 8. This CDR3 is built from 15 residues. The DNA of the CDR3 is TGTGCCAGCAGCCAAGGTGTAGCGGGGAGGGGTGAGCAGTTCTTC. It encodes CASSQGVAGRGEQFF.

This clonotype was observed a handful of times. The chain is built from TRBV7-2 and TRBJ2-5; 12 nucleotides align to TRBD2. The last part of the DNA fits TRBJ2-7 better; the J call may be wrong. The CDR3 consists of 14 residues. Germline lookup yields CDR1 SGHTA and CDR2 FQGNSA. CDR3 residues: CASSPTSGRNEQYF. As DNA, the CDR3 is TGTGCCAGCAGCCCGACTAGCGGGAGAAACGAGCAGTACTTC.

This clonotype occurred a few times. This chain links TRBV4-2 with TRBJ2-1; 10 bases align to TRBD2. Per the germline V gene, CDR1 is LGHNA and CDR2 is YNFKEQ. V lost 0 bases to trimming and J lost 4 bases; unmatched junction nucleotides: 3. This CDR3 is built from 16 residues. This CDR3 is CASSQDFSGGYNEQFF. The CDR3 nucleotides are TGTGCCAGCAGCCAAGATTTTAGCGGGGGGTACAATGAGCAGTTCTTC.